Ten or more counts support the clone carrying this TCR beta chain. Its antigen is currently unknown. The TCR beta libraries were generated through quantitative 5'-RACE incorporating molecular barcodes. A single record per CDR3 protein comes from TCRdb applying MiXCR to the 5' RACE reads. The sample contains 250,000 to 400,000 distinct CDR3 sequences, around 10% of which appear only once. This CDR3 has 15 amino acids. V lost 3 bases, J lost 4 bases, and 9 bases stayed unmatched. Germline assignment: CDR1 SGHKS and CDR2 YYEKEE (reference sequence). The entry originates in a study of CD8 T cells in ankylosing spondylitis. Study findings and constraints: The clones that were linked to disease were reported to be significantly enriched in matched synovial fluid samples from ankylosing spondylitis patients. Made up of several highly homologous variants, a TCR beta motif appeared characteristic of ankylosing spondylitis blood.

The source is a female donor with ankylosing spondylitis or in good health (not recorded which). Sequencing input: blood, either unsorted or a sorted T cell fraction (not recorded which). The chain uses TRBV5-5 and TRBJ2-7; 8 bases match TRBD2. CDR3 protein: CASSSTGGGPYEQYF. Written as DNA, the CDR3 is TGTGCCAGCAGCTCAACGGGCGGGGGGCCATACGAGCAGTACTTC.